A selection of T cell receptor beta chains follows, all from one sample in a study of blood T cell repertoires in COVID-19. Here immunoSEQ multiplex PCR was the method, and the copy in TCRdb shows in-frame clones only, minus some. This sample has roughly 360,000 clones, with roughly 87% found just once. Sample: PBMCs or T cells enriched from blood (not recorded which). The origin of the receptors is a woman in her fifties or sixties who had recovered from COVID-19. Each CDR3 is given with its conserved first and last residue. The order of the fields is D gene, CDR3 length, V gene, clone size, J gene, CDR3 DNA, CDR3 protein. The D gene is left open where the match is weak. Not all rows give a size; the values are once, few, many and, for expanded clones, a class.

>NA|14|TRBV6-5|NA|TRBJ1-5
TGTGCCAGCGCGCCCACTTATAGCAATCAGCCCCAGCATTTT
CASAPTYSNQPQHF
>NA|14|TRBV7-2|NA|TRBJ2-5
TGTGCCAGCAGCTTAGTCAGTCGCCAAGAGACCCAGTACTTC
CASSLVSRQETQYF
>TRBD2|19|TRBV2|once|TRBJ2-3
TGTGCCAGCACCCCCCCCAGGCCAGCGGGGGCGCAACCCACGGATACGCAGTATTTT
CASTPPRPAGAQPTDTQYF
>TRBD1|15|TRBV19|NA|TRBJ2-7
TGTGCCAGTAGTATCACCGCAGGGGGCGGGTACGAGCAGTACTTC
CASSITAGGGYEQYF
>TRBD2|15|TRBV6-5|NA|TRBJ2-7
TGTGCCAGCAGTAGGACTAGCGGGAGCGTTTACGAGCAGTACTTC
CASSRTSGSVYEQYF
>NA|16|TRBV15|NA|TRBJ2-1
TGTGCCACCAGCAGAGAGGGACTGGCAGCGCGGGATGAGCAGTTCTTC
CATSREGLAARDEQFF
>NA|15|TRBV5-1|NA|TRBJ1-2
TGCGCCAGCAGCCCGACAGCTACCGCTAACTATGGCTACACCTTC
CASSPTATANYGYTF
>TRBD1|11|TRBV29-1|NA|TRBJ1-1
TGCAGCGGCGACAGGGGCACTGAAGCTTTCTTT
CSGDRGTEAFF
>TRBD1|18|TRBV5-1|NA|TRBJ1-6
TGCGCCAGCAGCTTAGGGGACAGGGCCTTTGGTGGGATTTCACCCCTCCACTTT
CASSLGDRAFGGISPLHF
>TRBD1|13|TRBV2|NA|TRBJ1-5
TGTGCCAGCGCCGGGACAGACAATCAGCCCCAGCATTTT
CASAGTDNQPQHF
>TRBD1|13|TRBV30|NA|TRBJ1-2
TGTGCCTGGGTGGACAGGACTAACTATGGCTACACCTTC
CAWVDRTNYGYTF
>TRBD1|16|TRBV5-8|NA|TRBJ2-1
TGTGCCAGCAGCTTGGATGGGGACAGATACTACAATGAGCAGTTCTTC
CASSLDGDRYYNEQFF
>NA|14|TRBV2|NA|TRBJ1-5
TGTGCCAGCAGTGGGCCCGCTTCCAATCAGCCCCAGCATTTT
CASSGPASNQPQHF
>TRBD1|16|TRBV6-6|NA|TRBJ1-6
TGTGCCAGCAGTTACTCCCGACAGGGGGCGAATTCACCCCTCCACTTT
CASSYSRQGANSPLHF
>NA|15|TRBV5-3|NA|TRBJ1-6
TGTGCCAGAAGCTTGGTGGACAGCCTCAATTCACCCCTCCACTTT
CARSLVDSLNSPLHF
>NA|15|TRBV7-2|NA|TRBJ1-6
TGTGCCAGCAGCTTACAAAACTCCTATAATTCACCCCTCCACTTT
CASSLQNSYNSPLHF
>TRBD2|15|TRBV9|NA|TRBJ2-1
TGTGCCAGCAGCGTACACCAAGGACTAGCGGGTGAGCAGTTCTTC
CASSVHQGLAGEQFF
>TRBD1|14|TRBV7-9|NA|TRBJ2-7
TGTGCCAGCAGCGAAAGGGACAGGCCGGCGTCGCAGTACTTC
CASSERDRPASQYF
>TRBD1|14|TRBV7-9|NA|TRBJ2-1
TGTGCCAGCAGCTCCCGGGACAGATACAATGAGCAGTTCTTC
CASSSRDRYNEQFF
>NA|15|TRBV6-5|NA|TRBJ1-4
TGTGCCAGCAGCTTCTCAGGGAATCGGGGGAGAAAACTGTTTTTT
CASSFSGNRGRKLFF
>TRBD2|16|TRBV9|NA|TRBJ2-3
TGTGCCAGCAGCGTAGCAGCGGGGGGCCTCCCAGATACGCAGTATTTT
CASSVAAGGLPDTQYF
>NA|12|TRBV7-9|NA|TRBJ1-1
TGTGCCGCGGGGGTTTCGAACACTGAAGCTTTCTTT
CAAGVSNTEAFF